The text below deals with one T cell receptor (beta chain). This sample is drawn from a study of T cell clonotyping in hematopoietic cell transplantation. CDR1 and CDR2 (germline): MDHEN, SYDVKM. The CDR3 has 13 amino acids. With 8 bases removed from V and 9 bases from J, the gap between germline ends came to 20 bases. This table comes from immunoSEQ multiplex PCR, and its TCRdb copy is limited to in-frame clones, with some not included. The profile covers 16,000 or so clones, with around 71% appearing a single time and more than 9% taken by the ten largest. This receptor was taken from a woman aged 55-70 years in good health. Some clones in this sample may be carry-over from other donors' samples. The chain recombines TRBV28 with TRBJ2-7, with D possibly TRBD2 on 5 matching bases. Sample: peripheral blood mononuclear cells. The CDR3 DNA follows: TGTGCCAGCGATCCGGGAATACCGACCGGGCAGTACTTC. It is translated as CASDPGIPTGQYF.